The 10 T cell receptor beta chains below come from one sample, sequenced in a study of cytomegalovirus exposure and HLA in healthy donors listed by TCRdb under 2017. Library preparation was by the immunoSEQ multiplex PCR assay. A mixture of 60 forward primers for TCR Vbeta segments and 13 reverse primers for TCR Jbeta segments was used in the multiplex PCR. The table comes from immuneACCESS by way of TCRdb, which keeps in-frame sequences with V and J called. Part of the clones is missing from these tables; in studies checked, under half for an unresolved V gene and the rest for unknown reasons. The table for this sample lists roughly 170,000 clones; more than 80% of them were counted only once. The ten most abundant clones make up about 0.82% of the sample. Sequencing was done on a sample of PBMCs. Receptor source: a young woman in good health and CMV-seronegative.

In this sample, this clone turned up once. The chain is built from TRBV28 and TRBJ2-3; 8 nucleotides agree with TRBD2. Germline V CDR1 and CDR2: MDHEN, SYDVKM. The CDR3 runs to 16 residues. V shed 5 bases, J shed 1 base, and the junction held 8 bases outside the gene matches. The DNA for the CDR3 is TGTGCCAGCAGTACGGCCGGGACTAGAGGCACAGATACGCAGTATTTT. This gives the protein CASSTAGTRGTDTQYF.

This clone was recorded only once. The V and J genes are TRBV5-6 and TRBJ2-1, with 8 bases fitting TRBD2. Germline lookup yields CDR1 SGHDT and CDR2 YYEEEE. V shed 0 bases and J 4 bases; nucleotides not matched to a gene: 3. The CDR3 contains 15 residues. CDR3 sequence reads: CASSLAGRGYNEQFF. CDR3 DNA: TGTGCCAGCAGCTTGGCCGGGAGGGGGTACAATGAGCAGTTCTTC.

V is TRBV6-5 and J is TRBJ1-3; no clear D. CDR3 length: 14 residues. CDR1 is MNHEY and CDR2 is SVGAGI in the germline V gene. Trimming left V 4 bases short and J 2 bases short, with 9 bases between. CDR3 sequence: CASSSGNTGNTIYF. The CDR3 coding sequence is TGTGCCAGCAGTTCGGGGAATACTGGAAACACCATATATTTT.

This clone was counted a single time. V is TRBV7-2 and J is TRBJ1-5, with no clear D. The germline V gene has CDR1 SGHTA and CDR2 FQGNSA. V lost 0 bases to trimming and J lost 6 bases, with 9 bases between them. The CDR3 loop spans 14 amino acids. CDR3 in DNA: TGTGCCAGCAGCTTAGCCCGGGTCCCTCAGCCCCAGCATTTT. Its translation: CASSLARVPQPQHF.

This chain uses TRBV10-1 with TRBJ1-1; TRBD1 matches at 7 bases. Germline-derived CDR1 and CDR2 are WNHNN and SYGVQD (reference sequence). V lost 8 bases, J lost 3 bases, and 9 bases stayed unmatched. The CDR3 contains 14 residues. CDR3 DNA sequence: TGCGCCAGCTCCATAAATGACAGGGACACTGAAGCTTTCTTT. Encoded protein: CASSINDRDTEAFF.

This clone rates as medium-sized. The V call is TRBV6-1, the J call TRBJ2-7; D remains unclear. Germline V gives CDR1 MNHNS, CDR2 SASEGT. The CDR3 extends over 15 amino acids. V lost 5 bases and J lost 0, with 14 bases in between. The CDR3 DNA reads TGTGCCAGCAGTAAAGAAGCGTCGAGCTCCTACGAGCAGTACTTC. It encodes CASSKEASSSYEQYF.

The chain employs TRBV7-6 and TRBJ1-4; D is uncertain. The ends were cut back, 2 bases at V and 0 bases at J, with 4 bases in the middle. This CDR3 has 14 residues. Germline lookup yields CDR1 SGHVS and CDR2 FNYEAQ. CDR3 DNA: TGTGCCAGCAGCTTATCCGCAACTAATGAAAAACTGTTTTTT. This translates into CASSLSATNEKLFF.

This sequence joins TRBV4-1 and TRBJ2-7; maybe TRBD2 (5 bases). Trimming removed 4 bases from V and 7 bases from J, with 20 bases in between. CDR1 and CDR2 from the germline V gene are MGHRA and YSYEKL. The CDR3 runs 15 residues. CDR3 coding DNA: TGCGCCAGCAGCCTCTTCGAGGGCTCCGATACGGAGCAGTACTTC. This encodes CASSLFEGSDTEQYF.

The chain links TRBV4-2 to TRBJ1-4, with unresolved D. Deletions cut 6 bases from V and 6 bases from J, with 14 bases between. Germline CDR1 LGHNA, CDR2 YNFKEQ. The CDR3 runs 14 residues. The CDR3 sequence: CASRPRHSHEKLFF. The CDR3 nucleotides read TGTGCCAGCAGGCCAAGGCACAGCCATGAAAAACTGTTTTTT.

The chain uses TRBV2 and TRBJ1-5, with D hard to call. The CDR3 has 14 residues. The germline gives CDR1 SNHLY, CDR2 FYNNEI. Trimming took off 3 bases at V and 4 bases at J, with 10 bases between the two ends. The CDR3 spells CASSERTPNQPQHF. CDR3 coding DNA: TGTGCCAGCAGTGAGAGGACTCCTAATCAGCCCCAGCATTTT.